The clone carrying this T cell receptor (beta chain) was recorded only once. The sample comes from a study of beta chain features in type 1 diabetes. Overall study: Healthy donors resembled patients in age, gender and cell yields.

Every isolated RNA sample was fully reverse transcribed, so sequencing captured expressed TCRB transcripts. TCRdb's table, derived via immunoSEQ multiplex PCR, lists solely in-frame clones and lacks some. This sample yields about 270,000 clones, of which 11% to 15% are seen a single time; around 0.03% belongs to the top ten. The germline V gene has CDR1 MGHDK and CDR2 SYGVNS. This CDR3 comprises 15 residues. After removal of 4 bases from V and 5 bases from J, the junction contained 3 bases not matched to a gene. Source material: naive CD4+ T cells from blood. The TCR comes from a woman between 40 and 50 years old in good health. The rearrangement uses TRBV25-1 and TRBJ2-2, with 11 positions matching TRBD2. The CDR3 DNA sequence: TGTGCCAGCAGTGTACTAGCGGGGGAAACCGGGGAGCTGTTTTTT. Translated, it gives CASSVLAGETGELFF.